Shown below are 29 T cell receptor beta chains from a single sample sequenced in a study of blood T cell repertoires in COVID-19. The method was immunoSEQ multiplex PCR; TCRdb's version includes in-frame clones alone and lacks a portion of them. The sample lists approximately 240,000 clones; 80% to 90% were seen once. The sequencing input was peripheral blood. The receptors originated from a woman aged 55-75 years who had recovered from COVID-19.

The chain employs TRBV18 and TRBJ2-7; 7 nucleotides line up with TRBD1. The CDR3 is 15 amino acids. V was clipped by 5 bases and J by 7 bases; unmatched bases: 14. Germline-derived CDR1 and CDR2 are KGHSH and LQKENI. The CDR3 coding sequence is TGTGCCAGCTCAGGCGTAGGGACAGTGCTTGGGGAGCAGTACTTC. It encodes CASSGVGTVLGEQYF.

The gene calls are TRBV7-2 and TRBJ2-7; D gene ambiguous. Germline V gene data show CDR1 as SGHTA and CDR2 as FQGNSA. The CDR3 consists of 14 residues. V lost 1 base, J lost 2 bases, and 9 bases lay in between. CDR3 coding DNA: TGTGCCAGCAGCTTAGGGCAGGTTGCCTACGAGCAGTACTTC. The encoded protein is CASSLGQVAYEQYF.

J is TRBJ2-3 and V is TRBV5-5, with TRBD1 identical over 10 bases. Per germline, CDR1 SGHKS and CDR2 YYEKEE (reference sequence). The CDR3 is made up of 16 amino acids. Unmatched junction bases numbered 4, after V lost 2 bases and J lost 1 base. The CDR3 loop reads CASSLGTGVGTDTQYF. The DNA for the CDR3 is TGTGCCAGCAGCTTAGGGACAGGGGTCGGCACAGATACGCAGTATTTT.

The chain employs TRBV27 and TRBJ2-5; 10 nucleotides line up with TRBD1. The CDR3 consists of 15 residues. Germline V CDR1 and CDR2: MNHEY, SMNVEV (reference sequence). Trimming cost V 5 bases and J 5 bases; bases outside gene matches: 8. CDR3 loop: CASSGDRGRVETQYF. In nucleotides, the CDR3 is TGTGCCAGCAGTGGAGACAGGGGGCGTGTGGAGACCCAGTACTTC.

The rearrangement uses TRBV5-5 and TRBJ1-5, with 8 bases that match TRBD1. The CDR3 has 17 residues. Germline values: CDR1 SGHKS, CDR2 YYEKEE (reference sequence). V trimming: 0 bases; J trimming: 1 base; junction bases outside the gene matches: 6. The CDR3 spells CASSLGTGRLSNQPQHF. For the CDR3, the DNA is TGTGCCAGCAGCTTGGGGACAGGGCGGTTGAGCAATCAGCCCCAGCATTTT.

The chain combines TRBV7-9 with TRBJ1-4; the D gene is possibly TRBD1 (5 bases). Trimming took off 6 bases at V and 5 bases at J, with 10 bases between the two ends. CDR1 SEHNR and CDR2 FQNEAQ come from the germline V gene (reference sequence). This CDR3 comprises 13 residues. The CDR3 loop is CASRGGGNEKLFF. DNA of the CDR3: TGTGCCAGCAGGGGCGGGGGAAATGAAAAACTGTTTTTT.

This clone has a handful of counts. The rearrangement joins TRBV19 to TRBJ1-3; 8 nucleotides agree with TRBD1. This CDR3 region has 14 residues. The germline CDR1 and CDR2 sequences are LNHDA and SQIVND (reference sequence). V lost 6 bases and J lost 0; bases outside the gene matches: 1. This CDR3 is CASRGQDSGNTIYF. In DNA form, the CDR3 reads TGTGCCAGTAGGGGACAGGACTCTGGAAACACCATATATTTT.

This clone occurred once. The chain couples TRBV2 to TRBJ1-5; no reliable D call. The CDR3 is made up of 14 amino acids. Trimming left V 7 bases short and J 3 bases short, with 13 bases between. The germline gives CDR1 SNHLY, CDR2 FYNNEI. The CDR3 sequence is CASNADGDNQPQHF. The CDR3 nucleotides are TGTGCCAGCAACGCGGACGGGGACAATCAGCCCCAGCATTTT. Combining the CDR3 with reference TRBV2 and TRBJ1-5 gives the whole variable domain EPEVTQTPSHQVTQMGQEVILRCVPISNHLYFYWYRQILGQKVEFLVSFYNNEISEKSEIFDDQFSVERPDGSNFTLKIRSTKLEDSAMYFCASNADGDNQPQHFGDGTRLSIL.

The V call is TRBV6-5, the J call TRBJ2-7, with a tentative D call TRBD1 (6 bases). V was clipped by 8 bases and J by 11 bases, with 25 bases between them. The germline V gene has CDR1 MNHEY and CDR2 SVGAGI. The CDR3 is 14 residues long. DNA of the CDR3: TGTGCCAGCGGGATGGACAGTCCTACGCTCGGGGAGTACTTC. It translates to CASGMDSPTLGEYF.

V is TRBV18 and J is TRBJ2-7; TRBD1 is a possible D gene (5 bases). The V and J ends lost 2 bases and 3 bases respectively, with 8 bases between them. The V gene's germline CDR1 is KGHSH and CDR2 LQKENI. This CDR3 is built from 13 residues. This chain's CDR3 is CASSPYQGYEQYF. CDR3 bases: TGTGCCAGCTCACCATATCAGGGCTACGAGCAGTACTTC.

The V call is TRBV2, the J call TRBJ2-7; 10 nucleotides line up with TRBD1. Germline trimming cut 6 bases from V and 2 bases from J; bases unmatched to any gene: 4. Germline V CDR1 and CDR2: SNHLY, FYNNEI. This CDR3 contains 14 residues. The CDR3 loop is CASRTGGLTYEQYF. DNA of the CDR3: TGTGCCAGCAGGACAGGGGGCCTGACCTACGAGCAGTACTTC. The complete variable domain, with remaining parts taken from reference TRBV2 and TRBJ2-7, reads EPEVTQTPSHQVTQMGQEVILRCVPISNHLYFYWYRQILGQKVEFLVSFYNNEISEKSEIFDDQFSVERPDGSNFTLKIRSTKLEDSAMYFCASRTGGLTYEQYFGPGTRLTVT.

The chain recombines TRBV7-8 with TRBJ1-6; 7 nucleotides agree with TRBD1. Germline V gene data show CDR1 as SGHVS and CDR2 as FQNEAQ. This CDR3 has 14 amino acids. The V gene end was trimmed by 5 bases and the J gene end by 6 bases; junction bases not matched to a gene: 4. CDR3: CASSTGTVNSPLHF. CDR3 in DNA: TGTGCCAGCAGCACGGGGACAGTTAATTCACCCCTCCACTTT.

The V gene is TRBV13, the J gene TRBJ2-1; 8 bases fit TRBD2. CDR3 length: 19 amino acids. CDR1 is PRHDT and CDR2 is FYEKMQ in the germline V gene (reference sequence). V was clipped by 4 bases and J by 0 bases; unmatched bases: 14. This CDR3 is CASSSPRAGVFSSYNEQFF. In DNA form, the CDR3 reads TGTGCCAGCAGCTCCCCCAGAGCGGGGGTCTTTAGCTCCTACAATGAGCAGTTCTTC.

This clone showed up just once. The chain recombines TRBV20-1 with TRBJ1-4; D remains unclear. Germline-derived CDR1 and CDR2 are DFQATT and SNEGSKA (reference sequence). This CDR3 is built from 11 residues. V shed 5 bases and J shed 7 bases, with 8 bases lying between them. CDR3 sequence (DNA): TGCAGTGCTGAGACTGCTGAAAAACTGTTTTTT. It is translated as CSAETAEKLFF.

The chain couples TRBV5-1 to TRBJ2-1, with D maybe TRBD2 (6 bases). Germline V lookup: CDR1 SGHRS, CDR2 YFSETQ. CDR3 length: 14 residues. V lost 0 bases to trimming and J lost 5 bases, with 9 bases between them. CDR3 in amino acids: CASSLGGGHNEQFF. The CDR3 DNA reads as TGCGCCAGCAGCTTGGGGGGAGGTCACAATGAGCAGTTCTTC. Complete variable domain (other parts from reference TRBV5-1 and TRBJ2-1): KAGVTQTPRYLIKTRGQQVTLSCSPISGHRSVSWYQQTPGQGLQFLFEYFSETQRNKGNFPGRFSGRQFSNSRSEMNVSTLELGDSALYLCASSLGGGHNEQFFGPGTRLTVL.

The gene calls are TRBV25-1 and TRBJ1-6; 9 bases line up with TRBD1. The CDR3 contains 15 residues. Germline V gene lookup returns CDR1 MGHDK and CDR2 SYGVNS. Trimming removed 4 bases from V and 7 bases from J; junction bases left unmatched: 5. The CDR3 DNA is TGTGCCAGCAGTGCGGGACAGGGATCCAATTCACCCCTCCACTTT. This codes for CASSAGQGSNSPLHF.

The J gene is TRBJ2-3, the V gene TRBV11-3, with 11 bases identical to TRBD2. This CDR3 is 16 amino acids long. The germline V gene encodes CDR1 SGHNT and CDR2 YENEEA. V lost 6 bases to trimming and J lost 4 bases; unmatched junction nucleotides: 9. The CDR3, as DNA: TGTGCCAGCAGTCCAGGACTAGCGGGTTCATCAGATACGCAGTATTTT. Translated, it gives CASSPGLAGSSDTQYF.

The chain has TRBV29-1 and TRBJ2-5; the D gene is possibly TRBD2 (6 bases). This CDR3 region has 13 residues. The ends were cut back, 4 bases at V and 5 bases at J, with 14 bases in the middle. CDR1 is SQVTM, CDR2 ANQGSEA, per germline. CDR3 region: CSVGGTSLETQYF. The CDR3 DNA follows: TGCAGCGTTGGTGGGACTTCTCTCGAGACCCAGTACTTC.

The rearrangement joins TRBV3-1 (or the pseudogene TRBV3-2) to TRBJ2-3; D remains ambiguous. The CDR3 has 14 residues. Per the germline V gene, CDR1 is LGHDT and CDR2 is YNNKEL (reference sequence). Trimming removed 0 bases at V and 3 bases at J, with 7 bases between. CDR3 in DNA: TGTGCCAGCAGCCAAGATATCAGAACAGATACGCAGTATTTT. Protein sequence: CASSQDIRTDTQYF.

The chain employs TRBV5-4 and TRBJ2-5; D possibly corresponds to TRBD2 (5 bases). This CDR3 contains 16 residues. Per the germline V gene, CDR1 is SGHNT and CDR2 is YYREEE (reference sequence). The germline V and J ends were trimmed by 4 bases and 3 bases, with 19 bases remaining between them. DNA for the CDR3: TGTGCCAGCAGCCCGGGCGGGTGGCTCCCCAAAGAGACCCAGTACTTC. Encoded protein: CASSPGGWLPKETQYF.

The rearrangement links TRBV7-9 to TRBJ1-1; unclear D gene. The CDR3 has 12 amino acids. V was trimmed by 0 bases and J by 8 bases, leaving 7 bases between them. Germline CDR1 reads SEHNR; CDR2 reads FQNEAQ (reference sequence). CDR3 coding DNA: TGTGCCAGCAGCTTAGCGCGCGGGGAAGCTTTCTTT. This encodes CASSLARGEAFF.

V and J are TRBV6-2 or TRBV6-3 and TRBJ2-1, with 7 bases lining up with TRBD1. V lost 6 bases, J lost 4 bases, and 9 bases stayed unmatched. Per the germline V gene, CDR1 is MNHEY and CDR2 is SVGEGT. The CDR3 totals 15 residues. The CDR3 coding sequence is TGTGCCAGCAGCCTCCGACAGGGATTGTACAATGAGCAGTTCTTC. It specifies CASSLRQGLYNEQFF.

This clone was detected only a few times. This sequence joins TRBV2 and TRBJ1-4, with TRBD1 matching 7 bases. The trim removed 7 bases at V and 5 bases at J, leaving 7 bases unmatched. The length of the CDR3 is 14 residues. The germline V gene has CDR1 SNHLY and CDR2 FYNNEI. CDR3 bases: TGTGCCAGCAACCCACAGGGGCTAAATGAAAAACTGTTTTTT. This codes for CASNPQGLNEKLFF.

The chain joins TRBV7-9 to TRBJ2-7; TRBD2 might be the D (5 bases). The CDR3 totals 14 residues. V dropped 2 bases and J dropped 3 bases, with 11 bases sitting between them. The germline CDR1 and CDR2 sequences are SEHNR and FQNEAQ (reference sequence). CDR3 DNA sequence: TGTGCCAGCAGCTTAATGGCGGGTAGCTACGAGCAGTACTTC. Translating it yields CASSLMAGSYEQYF.

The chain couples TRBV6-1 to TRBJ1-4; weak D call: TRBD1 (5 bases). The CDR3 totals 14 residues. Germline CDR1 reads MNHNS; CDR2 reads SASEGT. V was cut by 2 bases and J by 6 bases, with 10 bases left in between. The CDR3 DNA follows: TGTGCCAGCAGTGAATCGACAGCGCATGAAAAACTGTTTTTT. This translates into CASSESTAHEKLFF.

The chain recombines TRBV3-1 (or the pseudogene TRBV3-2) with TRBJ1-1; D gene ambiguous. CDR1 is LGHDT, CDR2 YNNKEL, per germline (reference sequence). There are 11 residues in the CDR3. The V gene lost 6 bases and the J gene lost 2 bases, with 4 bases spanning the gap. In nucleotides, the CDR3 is TGTGCCAGCAGATCTAACACTGAAGCTTTCTTT. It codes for CASRSNTEAFF.

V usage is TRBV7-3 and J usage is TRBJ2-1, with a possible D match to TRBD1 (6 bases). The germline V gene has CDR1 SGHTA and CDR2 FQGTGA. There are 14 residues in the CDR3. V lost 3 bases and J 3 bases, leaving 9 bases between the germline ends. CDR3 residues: CASSLAGVYNEQFF. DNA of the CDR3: TGTGCCAGCAGCTTGGCAGGGGTCTACAATGAGCAGTTCTTC.

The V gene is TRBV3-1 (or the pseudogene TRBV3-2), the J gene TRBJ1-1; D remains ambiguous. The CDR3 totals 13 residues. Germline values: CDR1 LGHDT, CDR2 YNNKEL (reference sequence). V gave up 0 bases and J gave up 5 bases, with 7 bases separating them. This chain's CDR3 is CASSQDVRTEAFF. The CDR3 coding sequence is TGTGCCAGCAGCCAAGACGTGAGGACTGAAGCTTTCTTT.

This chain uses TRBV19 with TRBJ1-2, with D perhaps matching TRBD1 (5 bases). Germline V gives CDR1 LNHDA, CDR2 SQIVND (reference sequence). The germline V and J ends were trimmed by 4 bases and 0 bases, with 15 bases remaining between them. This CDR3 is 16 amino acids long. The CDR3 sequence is CASSTRGTGSNYGYTF. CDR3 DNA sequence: TGTGCCAGTAGTACACGGGGGACGGGTTCTAACTATGGCTACACCTTC. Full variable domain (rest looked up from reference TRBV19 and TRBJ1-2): DGGITQSPKYLFRKEGQNVTLSCEQNLNHDAMYWYRQDPGQGLRLIYYSQIVNDFQKGDIAEGYSVSREKKESFPLTVTSAQKNPTAFYLCASSTRGTGSNYGYTFGSGTRLTVV.